The 32 T cell receptor beta chains below were found in one sample sequenced in a study of T cells in tuberculosis. The data were produced by immunoSEQ multiplex PCR, yet TCRdb's version contains in-frame clones alone and is incomplete. The sample yields approximately 30,000 clones, roughly 92% seen once. The sample consisted of PBMCs. The receptors derive from a donor between 10 and 29 years old with latent tuberculosis or without tuberculosis infection.

Only one count was recorded for this clone. V gene TRBV29-1 combines with J gene TRBJ2-1; TRBD2 matches at 7 bases. CDR1 is SQVTM, CDR2 ANQGSEA, per germline. The CDR3 runs to 13 residues. After removal of 7 bases from V and 4 bases from J, the junction contained 7 bases not matched to a gene. This CDR3 reads CSGGTTEYNEQFF. CDR3 DNA sequence: TGCAGCGGCGGGACTACTGAATACAATGAGCAGTTCTTC.

The chain recombines TRBV28 with TRBJ2-2, with 10 bases lining up with TRBD1. The germline V gene has CDR1 MDHEN and CDR2 SYDVKM. This CDR3 has 18 residues. Trimming cost V 2 bases and J 5 bases; bases outside gene matches: 11. The DNA of the CDR3 is TGTGCCAGCAGTTTACTGACAGGGGGCTTTTTCTATACCGGGGAGCTGTTTTTT. Encoded protein: CASSLLTGGFFYTGELFF.

V and J are TRBV6-6 and TRBJ1-5; 10 bases fit TRBD1. Trimming removed 2 bases from V and 1 base from J; junction bases left unmatched: 2. Per the germline V gene, CDR1 is MNHNY and CDR2 is SVGAGI (reference sequence). CDR3 length: 16 amino acids. DNA for the CDR3: TGTGCCAGCAGTTACGGACAGGGGGGGAGCAATCAGCCCCAGCATTTT. It is translated as CASSYGQGGSNQPQHF.

For the CDR3, the DNA is TGCGCCAGCATGGACACCGGTGGCGAAAAACTGTTTTTT. Amino acids: CASMDTGGEKLFF. The chain couples TRBV10-1 to TRBJ1-4; a possible D gene is TRBD1 (5 bases). CDR3 length equals 13 residues. V lost 7 bases to trimming and J lost 8 bases, with 14 bases between them. Germline-derived CDR1 and CDR2 are WNHNN and SYGVQD (reference sequence).

V usage is TRBV6-5 and J usage is TRBJ1-1, with D possibly matching TRBD1 (5 bases). CDR1 MNHEY and CDR2 SVGAGI come from the germline V gene. The CDR3 extends over 14 amino acids. V lost 6 bases to trimming and J lost 4 bases, with 15 bases between them. The CDR3 nucleotides are TGTGCCAGCAGGTCAGGGTTGGGGGGCACTGAAGCTTTCTTT. Protein sequence: CASRSGLGGTEAFF.

The gene calls are TRBV9 and TRBJ1-2; 12 nucleotides match TRBD1. There are 15 residues in the CDR3. Germline values: CDR1 SGDLS, CDR2 YYNGEE. The trim removed 4 bases at V and 8 bases at J, leaving 9 bases unmatched. As DNA, the CDR3 is TGTGCCAGCAGCAAAGGGGGACAGGGGGCTGGCGGCTACACCTTC. It is translated as CASSKGGQGAGGYTF.

The chain joins TRBV7-9 to TRBJ1-2, with D maybe TRBD1 (5 bases). This CDR3 region has 15 residues. V gave up 1 base and J gave up 4 bases, with 13 bases separating them. In germline, CDR1 is SEHNR, CDR2 FQNEAQ (reference sequence). CDR3: CASSLGDTGGYGYTF. In nucleotides, the CDR3 is TGTGCCAGCAGCTTAGGGGATACCGGGGGCTATGGCTACACCTTC.

This clone was seen once. This chain connects TRBV15 to TRBJ1-1, with D perhaps matching TRBD1 (5 bases). Looked up from germline, CDR1 is LNHNV and CDR2 is YYDKDF (reference sequence). The V gene lost 5 bases and the J gene lost 0 bases, with 10 bases spanning the gap. The CDR3 loop spans 14 amino acids. CDR3 residues: CATSPRGLNTEAFF. For the CDR3, the DNA is TGTGCCACCAGCCCGCGGGGCTTGAACACTGAAGCTTTCTTT.

The chain uses TRBV6-6 and TRBJ1-2, with 7 positions matching TRBD1. V dropped 7 bases and J dropped 8; count of bases not matched to a gene: 7. The CDR3 spans 12 residues. The germline V gene has CDR1 MNHNY and CDR2 SVGAGI (reference sequence). The CDR3 is CASTPGGLGYTF. The CDR3 coding sequence is TGTGCCAGCACTCCAGGGGGGCTCGGCTACACCTTC.

The chain has TRBV10-3 and TRBJ2-7; D perhaps matches TRBD1 (6 bases). This CDR3 comprises 17 residues. V lost 0 bases and J 3 bases, leaving 18 bases between the germline ends. CDR1 is ENHRY, CDR2 SYGVKD, per germline. The DNA of the CDR3 is TGTGCCATCAGTGAGTCGGGGGCTAGAGGCAGTTACTACGAGCAGTACTTC. Its protein product is CAISESGARGSYYEQYF.

The chain employs TRBV7-2 and TRBJ2-7; 10 bases align to TRBD1. Trimming cost V 5 bases and J 2 bases; bases outside gene matches: 9. CDR1 SGHTA and CDR2 FQGNSA come from the germline V gene. This CDR3 comprises 16 residues. The CDR3 here is CASSPRTGGSPYEQYF. The DNA for the CDR3 is TGTGCCAGCAGCCCTCGGACAGGGGGGTCCCCCTACGAGCAGTACTTC.

This clone was seen a single time. The J gene is TRBJ2-1, the V gene TRBV2; 7 bases are a match to TRBD1. The germline CDR1 and CDR2 sequences are SNHLY and FYNNEI. Trimming cost V 5 bases and J 8 bases; bases outside gene matches: 6. The CDR3 covers 13 residues. The CDR3 loop is CASSKEGADEQFF. CDR3 nucleotide sequence: TGTGCCAGCAGTAAAGAGGGGGCGGATGAGCAGTTCTTC.

This clone was seen just once. The chain uses TRBV30 and TRBJ2-5; possibly TRBD1 for D (6 bases). Trimming took off 8 bases at V and 5 bases at J, with 21 bases between the two ends. This CDR3 has 14 amino acids. CDR1 and CDR2 from the germline V gene are GTSNPN and SVGIG (reference sequence). In DNA form, the CDR3 reads TGTGCCCCCGTCAGGGACATCCTGATGGAGACCCAGTACTTC. It is translated as CAPVRDILMETQYF. Full variable domain (outside the CDR3, taken from reference TRBV30 and TRBJ2-5): SQTIHQWPATLVQPVGSPLSLECTVEGTSNPNLYWYRQAAGRGLQLLFYSVGIGQISSEVPQNLSASRPQDRQFILSSKKLLLSDSGFYLCAPVRDILMETQYFGPGTRLLVL.

The J gene is TRBJ1-5, the V gene TRBV28; D remains unclear. The CDR3 has 15 amino acids. In germline, CDR1 is MDHEN, CDR2 SYDVKM. Between the trimmed V and J ends, which lost 1 base and 0 bases, there was a span of 7 bases. CDR3 in DNA: TGTGCCAGCAGTTTATCCGGTTATAGCAATCAGCCCCAGCATTTT. This encodes CASSLSGYSNQPQHF.

This sequence joins TRBV13 and TRBJ2-1; 9 bases are a match to TRBD2. Germline V gives CDR1 PRHDT, CDR2 FYEKMQ (reference sequence). V lost 6 bases to trimming and J lost 2 bases; unmatched junction nucleotides: 5. This CDR3 is built from 15 residues. In nucleotides, the CDR3 is TGTGCCAGCAGTCCAAGCGGGAGGACCTACAATGAGCAGTTCTTC. Translated: CASSPSGRTYNEQFF. The whole variable domain, remainder taken from reference TRBV13 and TRBJ2-1, is AAGVIQSPRHLIKEKRETATLKCYPIPRHDTVYWYQQGPGQDPQFLISFYEKMQSDKGSIPDRFSAQQFSDYHSELNMSSLELGDSALYFCASSPSGRTYNEQFFGPGTRLTVL.

This chain joins TRBV7-9 and TRBJ2-5; D might be TRBD2 (6 bases). V gave up 2 bases and J gave up 5 bases, with 9 bases separating them. The CDR3 consists of 13 residues. The germline V gene has CDR1 SEHNR and CDR2 FQNEAQ (reference sequence). CDR3 region: CASSLRRDETQYF. The CDR3 nucleotides are TGTGCCAGCAGCTTAAGGCGGGATGAGACCCAGTACTTC.

In DNA, the CDR3 is TGTGCCACCGGTCTAGCGGGGGGAACCTACGAGCAGTACTTC. It encodes CATGLAGGTYEQYF. V is TRBV15 and J is TRBJ2-7, with 11 positions matching TRBD2. Unmatched junction bases numbered 5, after V lost 8 bases and J lost 2 bases. Germline V CDR1 and CDR2: LNHNV, YYDKDF (reference sequence). The CDR3 is 14 amino acids.

This chain uses TRBV4-3 with TRBJ1-2; maybe TRBD1 (5 bases). The CDR3 totals 14 residues. CDR1 and CDR2 from the germline V gene are LGHNA and YSLEER. Trimming pared 1 base from V and 6 bases from J, leaving 12 bases between. This CDR3 is CASSQVGVEDGYTF. CDR3 in DNA: TGCGCCAGCAGCCAAGTAGGGGTAGAGGATGGCTACACCTTC.

The V call is TRBV9, the J call TRBJ1-2, with D perhaps matching TRBD1 (6 bases). The CDR3 has 15 residues. With 3 bases removed from V and 2 bases from J, the gap between germline ends came to 14 bases. CDR1 and CDR2 from the germline V gene are SGDLS and YYNGEE. CDR3 sequence: CASSAVGGANYGYTF. The CDR3 DNA follows: TGTGCCAGCAGCGCCGTGGGGGGGGCCAACTATGGCTACACCTTC.

A few counts support this clone. V and J are TRBV5-4 and TRBJ2-1, with TRBD2 identical over 9 bases. Germline assignment: CDR1 SGHNT and CDR2 YYREEE (reference sequence). This CDR3 comprises 14 residues. DNA for the CDR3: TGTGCAGGCGGGATAAGACTAGCGGACAATGAGCAGTTCTTC. Translated, it gives CAGGIRLADNEQFF.

The chain employs TRBV6-1 and TRBJ2-7, with 8 nucleotides matching TRBD2. There are 14 residues in the CDR3. Germline values: CDR1 MNHNS, CDR2 SASEGT. The junction had 6 bases not matched to a gene; V was cut back by 7 bases and J by 1 base. The CDR3 sequence: CASNRGGRSYEQYF. CDR3 nucleotides: TGTGCCAGCAACCGGGGGGGCCGATCCTACGAGCAGTACTTC.

This chain uses TRBV9 with TRBJ1-5; 10 nucleotides align to TRBD1. CDR3 length: 17 amino acids. The trim removed 0 bases at V and 3 bases at J, leaving 6 bases unmatched. Germline-derived CDR1 and CDR2 are SGDLS and YYNGEE. This CDR3 reads CASSVGAGTGDNQPQHF. CDR3 DNA sequence: TGTGCCAGCAGCGTAGGTGCCGGGACAGGGGACAATCAGCCCCAGCATTTT.

CDR3 nucleotides: TGTGCCAGCAGTTCAGCGACCGCCATCAACTTCAATCAGCCCCAGCATTTT. Translating gives CASSSATAINFNQPQHF. This sequence joins TRBV28 and TRBJ1-5; D uncertain. Looked up from germline, CDR1 is MDHEN and CDR2 is SYDVKM. The V gene lost 4 bases and the J gene lost 3 bases, with 19 bases spanning the gap. CDR3 size: 17 residues.

The gene calls are TRBV28 and TRBJ2-2; 8 nucleotides align to TRBD1. Germline V gene lookup returns CDR1 MDHEN and CDR2 SYDVKM. Losses at the gene ends were 5 bases for V and 3 bases for J; bases not matched to a gene: 5. This CDR3 is 15 amino acids long. The CDR3, as DNA: TGTGCCAGCAGTCCAGGGGGCGCCGACACCGGGGAGCTGTTTTTT. Amino acids: CASSPGGADTGELFF.

The rearrangement joins TRBV6-1 to TRBJ2-1, with 10 nucleotides matching TRBD1. The J segment lost 6 bases and the V segment lost 4 bases, leaving 9 bases of the junction unmatched. The CDR3 has 16 amino acids. The germline V gene encodes CDR1 MNHNS and CDR2 SASEGT. The DNA of the CDR3 is TGTGCCAGCAGTGCACCTCCGGGACAGGGGCCCAATGAGCAGTTCTTC. This sequence encodes CASSAPPGQGPNEQFF.

V is TRBV27 and J is TRBJ2-7; TRBD2 aligns across 11 bases. Germline CDR1 is MNHEY and CDR2 is SMNVEV (reference sequence). CDR3 size: 16 residues. Germline trimming cut 6 bases from V and 2 bases from J; bases unmatched to any gene: 9. The chain's CDR3 is CASRPIGTSGAYEQYF. DNA for the CDR3: TGTGCCAGCAGACCCATTGGGACTAGCGGAGCCTACGAGCAGTACTTC.

This chain links TRBV4-1 with TRBJ2-7, with TRBD2 matching over 7 bases. The CDR3 totals 17 residues. V was clipped by 4 bases and J by 2 bases; unmatched bases: 14. Germline assignment: CDR1 MGHRA and CDR2 YSYEKL. The CDR3 reads CASSLSRLASGAYEQYF. As DNA, the CDR3 is TGCGCCAGCAGCCTCTCCCGCCTGGCTAGCGGCGCCTACGAGCAGTACTTC.

On this clone itself: The junction does not match germline at one end; this may be a read error. V gene TRBV6-1 combines with J gene TRBJ1-1; the match to TRBD1 covers 8 bases. The CDR3 extends over 13 amino acids. The germline CDR1 and CDR2 sequences are MNHNS and SASEGT. CDR3: CASSNRDRPNPRF. Written as DNA, the CDR3 is TGTGCCAGCAGCAACCGGGACAGGCCCAATCCGCGATTT.

The chain recombines TRBV19 with TRBJ1-6; possible D gene TRBD1, 6 bases. The CDR3 contains 14 residues. From germline, CDR1 is LNHDA and CDR2 SQIVND (reference sequence). The V end lost 8 bases, the J end lost 8 bases, and 16 bases lay between the germline ends. The CDR3 protein is CASAQGNWDSPLHF. CDR3 coding DNA: TGTGCCAGTGCACAGGGAAACTGGGATTCACCCCTCCACTTT.

This chain joins TRBV4-2 and TRBJ2-3; D perhaps matches TRBD1 (6 bases). CDR3 size: 20 residues. V lost 4 bases and J 0 bases, leaving 26 bases between the germline ends. CDR1 and CDR2 (germline): LGHNA, YNFKEQ. CDR3 sequence reads: CASSRSTGPRSWESTDTQYF. The CDR3 DNA reads as TGTGCCAGCAGCCGATCAACAGGGCCCCGGTCTTGGGAGAGCACAGATACGCAGTATTTT.

The sample holds one count of this clone. The rearrangement links TRBV15 to TRBJ2-7; 13 positions agree with TRBD2. Per the germline V gene, CDR1 is LNHNV and CDR2 is YYDKDF (reference sequence). The CDR3 is 23 residues long. Trimming took 5 bases from V and 0 from J; bases not matched to a gene: 25. The DNA of the CDR3 is TGTGCCACCAGCGGAAGAGGGACCCTACCTTGGGGACTAGCGGGATTCAGCTCCTACGAGCAGTACTTC. It yields the protein CATSGRGTLPWGLAGFSSYEQYF.

The chain recombines TRBV5-6 with TRBJ1-3, with TRBD1 identical over 8 bases. The CDR3 totals 15 residues. J was trimmed by 3 bases and V by 3 bases; bases with no gene match: 5. The germline CDR1 and CDR2 sequences are SGHDT and YYEEEE. CDR3 in DNA: TGTGCCAGCAGCTCCCGGGACAGGATTGGAAACACCATATATTTT. Translated, it gives CASSSRDRIGNTIYF.